What follows are 21 T cell receptor beta chains derived from one specimen sequenced in a study of breast tumors, draining lymph nodes, adjacent tissues. TCRdb reanalysed the multiplex PCR reads using MiXCR and keeps one entry per CDR3 protein. Found here are about 200,000 distinct CDR3 sequences, less than 40% of them singletons; the top ten hold approximately 3.6%. Samples came from axillary lymph nodes draining the breast cancer. Specimen: axillary lymph node tissue. The receptors derive from a female donor with breast cancer. Some clones in this sample may be carry-over from other donors' samples.

The CDR3 region has the DNA TGTGCCAGCAGTGGGGAGACAGGGGCTTACACTGAAAAACTGTTTTTT. As protein: CASSGETGAYTEKLFF. This chain uses TRBV6-4 with TRBJ1-4; TRBD1 aligns across 8 bases. Germline lookup yields CDR1 MRHNA and CDR2 SNTAGT. V was clipped by 4 bases and J by 7 bases; unmatched bases: 11. This CDR3 has 16 amino acids.

The CDR3 coding sequence is TGTGCCAGCAGCTTAAGGGCGGGGACCTACAACAATGAGCAGTTCTTC. Translation gives CASSLRAGTYNNEQFF. This chain links TRBV7-2 with TRBJ2-1; a possible D gene is TRBD2 (6 bases). The ends were cut back, 2 bases at V and 5 bases at J, with 16 bases in the middle. CDR3 length: 16 residues. Per germline, CDR1 SGHTA and CDR2 FQGNSA.

This clonotype turned up a few times. Given a much more abundant clone one base away, this may be a read error. The chain is built from TRBV14 and TRBJ2-2; perhaps D is TRBD1 or TRBD2 (5 bases each). The CDR3 has 17 amino acids. Germline V lookup: CDR1 SGHDN, CDR2 FVKESK. V was shortened by 2 bases and J by 10 bases, with 23 bases between the two germline ends. CDR3 loop: CASSQLPGPVGVAELFF. CDR3 coding DNA: TGTGCCAGCAGCCAACTCCCGGGACCCGTGGGAGTCGCGGAGCTGTTTTTT.

With regard to this clonotype: A read error may explain this, as a much larger clone is one base away. This rearrangement joins TRBV20-1 to TRBJ2-1; D gene uncertain. Trimming took 3 bases from V and 9 from J, leaving 18 bases between them. Looked up from germline, CDR1 is DFQATT and CDR2 is SNEGSKA (reference sequence). The CDR3 contains 14 residues. CDR3 in amino acids: CSASPSNSNTEQFF. The CDR3 DNA reads as TGCAGTGCTAGCCCCTCCAACAGCAACACTGAGCAGTTCTTC.

This clonotype showed up many times. V and J are TRBV29-1 and TRBJ1-2; 12 bases line up with TRBD1. With 7 bases clipped from V and 7 bases from J, the junction kept 1 base outside the gene matches. The CDR3 loop spans 11 amino acids. Germline CDR1 SQVTM, CDR2 ANQGSEA. The CDR3 is CSGDRGLGYTF. The CDR3 bases are TGCAGCGGGGACAGGGGGCTTGGCTACACCTTC.

On this clonotype itself: It may be a read error: a sequence one base away is much more abundant. The chain recombines TRBV20-1 with TRBJ2-7, with D perhaps TRBD2 (7 bases). Trimming pared 3 bases from V and 9 bases from J, leaving 18 bases between. This CDR3 is 13 amino acids long. The germline V gene encodes CDR1 DFQATT and CDR2 SNEGSKA (reference sequence). CDR3 region: CSARGGRPLAQYF. CDR3 DNA: TGCAGTGCTAGGGGGGGGCGCCCTCTCGCGCAGTACTTC.

The rearrangement links TRBV29-1 to TRBJ2-2, with 8 nucleotides matching TRBD1. The CDR3 extends over 14 amino acids. Trimming took 7 bases from V and 4 from J; bases not matched to a gene: 8. From germline, CDR1 is SQVTM and CDR2 ANQGSEA. The CDR3 coding sequence is TGCAGCGCCGGACAGGGTTTGGCCACCGGGGAGCTGTTTTTT. Its protein product is CSAGQGLATGELFF.

This clonotype was seen repeatedly, ten times or more. The chain couples TRBV7-9 to TRBJ2-1, with TRBD2 matching 8 bases. CDR1 SEHNR and CDR2 FQNEAQ come from the germline V gene (reference sequence). The junction had 9 bases not matched to a gene; V was cut back by 1 base and J by 7 bases. CDR3 length equals 16 residues. CDR3 sequence reads: CASSLVSSGGRNEQFF. The CDR3 bases are TGTGCCAGCAGCTTAGTATCCAGCGGGGGCAGGAATGAGCAGTTCTTC. Together with reference TRBV7-9 and TRBJ2-1, the CDR3 gives the full variable domain: DTGVSQNPRHKITKRGQNVTFRCDPISEHNRLYWYRQTLGQGPEFLTYFQNEAQLEKSRLLSDRFSAERPKGSFSTLEIQRTEQGDSAMYLCASSLVSSGGRNEQFFGPGTRLTVL.

This clonotype was observed once. Lacking the conserved final phenylalanine or tryptophan, this CDR3 likely reflects a read error. The chain recombines TRBV19 with TRBJ2-1; 7 nucleotides match TRBD2. The germline gives CDR1 LNHDA, CDR2 SQIVND (reference sequence). There are 16 residues in the CDR3. The V and J ends lost 2 bases and 0 bases, in that order; junction bases with no gene match: 4. The CDR3 loop reads CASSILKRGSYNEQFS. CDR3 bases: TGTGCCAGTAGTATATTGAAGCGGGGCTCCTACAATGAGCAGTTCTCC.

This clonotype appeared many times. The CDR3 sequence is CASSFVRDYEQYF. The CDR3, as DNA: TGTGCCAGCAGCTTTGTGAGGGACTACGAGCAGTACTTC. This chain uses TRBV11-3 with TRBJ2-7; a possible D gene is TRBD2 (5 bases). Germline V gives CDR1 SGHNT, CDR2 YENEEA. Trimming stripped 3 bases from V and 3 bases from J, with 9 bases between. This CDR3 region has 13 residues.

This clonotype was found a few times. The rearrangement links TRBV6-5 to TRBJ1-2; a weak D match, TRBD1 (5 bases). This CDR3 is 15 amino acids long. CDR1 MNHEY and CDR2 SVGAGI come from the germline V gene. Trimming stripped 6 bases from V and 0 bases from J, with 14 bases between. The CDR3 nucleotides are TGTGCCAGCAGAGATACGGGACCACCTAACTATGGCTACACCTTC. Its protein is CASRDTGPPNYGYTF.

This clonotype was observed many times. This chain's CDR3 is CASRRLAGPSDEQYF. The CDR3 DNA is TGTGCCAGCAGGCGACTAGCGGGACCATCGGACGAGCAGTACTTC. The genes are TRBV12-3 or TRBV12-4 and TRBJ2-7, with 11 bases that match TRBD2. This CDR3 region has 15 residues. Germline trimming cut 6 bases from V and 5 bases from J; bases unmatched to any gene: 9.

The chain is built from TRBV2 and TRBJ1-5, with 9 bases identical to TRBD1. The CDR3 is made up of 14 amino acids. From germline, CDR1 is SNHLY and CDR2 FYNNEI. Unmatched junction bases numbered 4, after V lost 4 bases and J lost 6 bases. The CDR3 reads CASSGGTGRQPQHF. CDR3 coding DNA: TGTGCCAGCAGTGGTGGGACAGGGCGTCAGCCCCAGCATTTT.

There are many counts of this clonotype. The chain has TRBV10-1 and TRBJ2-7, with D perhaps matching TRBD2 (5 bases). CDR3 length: 14 residues. Germline lookup yields CDR1 WNHNN and CDR2 SYGVQD (reference sequence). V lost 7 bases and J 7 bases, leaving 20 bases between the germline ends. In DNA form, the CDR3 reads TGCGCCAGCACTCAGAGGGTGGATAGCTGGGAGCAGTACTTC. Its protein product is CASTQRVDSWEQYF.

The chain has TRBV19 and TRBJ2-6; 7 bases are a match to TRBD1. This CDR3 is 16 amino acids long. With 3 bases clipped from V and 2 bases from J, the junction kept 4 bases outside the gene matches. Germline loops: CDR1 LNHDA, CDR2 SQIVND (reference sequence). DNA of the CDR3: TGTGCCAGTAGTATTCCAGGGGGTACTGGGGCCAACGTCCTGACTTTC. Translation: CASSIPGGTGANVLTF. Full variable domain (outside the CDR3, taken from reference TRBV19 and TRBJ2-6): DGGITQSPKYLFRKEGQNVTLSCEQNLNHDAMYWYRQDPGQGLRLIYYSQIVNDFQKGDIAEGYSVSREKKESFPLTVTSAQKNPTAFYLCASSIPGGTGANVLTFGAGSRLTVL.

On this clonotype: This may arise from a read error, as a much more abundant clone is one base away. This chain joins TRBV7-9 and TRBJ1-2, with 11 positions matching TRBD1. The CDR3 runs to 16 residues. The germline CDR1 and CDR2 sequences are SEHNR and FQNEAQ (reference sequence). The CDR3 is CASSLEDRGPDYGHTF. The CDR3 DNA is TGTGCCAGCAGCTTAGAGGACAGGGGGCCGGACTATGGCCACACCTTC.

The sample holds many counts of this clonotype. The chain employs TRBV29-1 and TRBJ1-2; TRBD1 might be the D (5 bases). The length of the CDR3 is 14 residues. Per the germline V gene, CDR1 is SQVTM and CDR2 is ANQGSEA. Trimming stripped 1 base from V and 3 bases from J, with 12 bases between. The CDR3 DNA is TGCAGCGTTGAAGTTTGGGACGGCGACTATGGCTACACCTTC. It is translated as CSVEVWDGDYGYTF.

This clonotype has at least ten counts. V usage is TRBV19 and J usage is TRBJ1-6; D may be TRBD1 (6 bases). This CDR3 comprises 14 residues. The germline gives CDR1 LNHDA, CDR2 SQIVND (reference sequence). Trimming removed 7 bases at V and 7 bases at J, with 14 bases between. The CDR3 protein is CASMSGTHNSPLHF. The DNA of the CDR3 is TGTGCCAGTATGAGCGGGACACACAATTCACCCCTCCACTTT.

This clonotype has ten or more counts. This chain connects TRBV15 to TRBJ2-5; D call uncertain. V lost 1 base and J lost 5, with 17 bases in between. This CDR3 spans 16 amino acids. The germline V gene encodes CDR1 LNHNV and CDR2 YYDKDF (reference sequence). The CDR3 bases are TGTGCCACCAGCAGAGTGGCCCTCCAAACGCGGGAGACCCAGTACTTC. Translating gives CATSRVALQTRETQYF.

This clonotype was counted only a few times. This may be a read error: a much more frequent sequence differs by one nucleotide. The chain employs TRBV6-1 and TRBJ2-1, with D hard to call. The CDR3 sequence is 13 residues long. Per germline, CDR1 MNHNS and CDR2 SASEGT. The ends were cut back, 7 bases at V and 2 bases at J, with 9 bases in the middle. DNA for the CDR3: TGTGCCAGCAAGCCGAGAACCTACAATGAGCAGTTCTTC. This encodes CASKPRTYNEQFF.

The sample holds many counts of this clonotype. This rearrangement joins TRBV18 to TRBJ2-7; possible D gene TRBD2, 5 bases. Deletions cut 5 bases from V and 6 bases from J, with 17 bases between. Germline V gene lookup returns CDR1 KGHSH and CDR2 LQKENI. This CDR3 is 14 amino acids long. The CDR3 DNA reads as TGTGCCAGCTCAACCTCCCGGGATGCGGGCGAGCAGTACTTC. Translated, it gives CASSTSRDAGEQYF.